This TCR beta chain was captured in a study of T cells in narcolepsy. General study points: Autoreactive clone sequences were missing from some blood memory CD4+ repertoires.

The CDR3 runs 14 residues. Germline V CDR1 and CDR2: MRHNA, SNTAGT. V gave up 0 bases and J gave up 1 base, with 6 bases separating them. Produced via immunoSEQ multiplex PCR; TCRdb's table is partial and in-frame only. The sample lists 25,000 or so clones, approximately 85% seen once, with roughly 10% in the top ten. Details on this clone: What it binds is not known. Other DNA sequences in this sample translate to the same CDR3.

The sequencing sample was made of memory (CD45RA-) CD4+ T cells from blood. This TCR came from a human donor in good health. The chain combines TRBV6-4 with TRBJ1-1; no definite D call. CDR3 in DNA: TGTGCCAGCAGTGACTCCCCGGGGAACACTGAAGCTTTCTTT. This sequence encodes CASSDSPGNTEAFF.